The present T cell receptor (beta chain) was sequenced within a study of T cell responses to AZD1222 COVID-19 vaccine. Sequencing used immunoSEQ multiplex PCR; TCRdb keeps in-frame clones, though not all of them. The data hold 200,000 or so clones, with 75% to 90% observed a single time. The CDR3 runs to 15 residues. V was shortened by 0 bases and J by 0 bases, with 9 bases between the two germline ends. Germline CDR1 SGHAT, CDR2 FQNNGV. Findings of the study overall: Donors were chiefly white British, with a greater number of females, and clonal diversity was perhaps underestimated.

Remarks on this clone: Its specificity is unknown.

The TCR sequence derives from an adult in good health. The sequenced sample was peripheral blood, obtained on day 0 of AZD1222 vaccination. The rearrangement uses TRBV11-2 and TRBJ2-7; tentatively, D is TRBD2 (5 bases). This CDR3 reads CASSLEGGFSYEQYF. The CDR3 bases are TGTGCCAGCAGCTTAGAGGGCGGGTTCTCCTACGAGCAGTACTTC.